These T cell receptor beta chains were read from a single sample in a study of shared clonotypes between healthy human individuals. This table comes from immunoSEQ multiplex PCR, and its TCRdb copy is limited to in-frame clones, with some not included. The sample records some 1,400,000 clones, roughly 96% being singletons. Sequenced material: naive CD4+ T cells sorted from blood. The receptors originated from a man under 40 in good health. CDR3s include the opening cysteine and the closing phenylalanine or tryptophan. The D gene is left open where the match is weak. Not all rows give a size; the values are once, few, many and, for expanded clones, a class.

j_call	clone_size	v_call	d_call	cdr3_nt	cdr3_aa
TRBJ2-2	.	TRBV12-1	.	TGTGCCAGCATGGAGGGGGAGGAACACGGGGAGCTGTTTTTT	CASMEGEEHGELFF
TRBJ1-1	.	TRBV6-5	.	TGTGCCAGCAGAGGCGGCGTGAACACTGAAGCTTTCTTT	CASRGGVNTEAFF
TRBJ1-3	.	TRBV28	.	TGTGCCAGCAGTTTTTCCCGAGGGAGGTATGGAAACACCATATATTTT	CASSFSRGRYGNTIYF
TRBJ1-1	.	TRBV6-1	.	TGTGCCAGCAGTGAAGGCAGGAGGTGGAAAGCTTTCTTT	CASSEGRRWKAFF
TRBJ2-2	.	TRBV5-1	TRBD1	TGCGCCAGCAGCTTAACAGGGGTCACCGGGGAGCTGTTTTTT	CASSLTGVTGELFF
TRBJ2-1	.	TRBV7-6	.	TGTGCCAGCAGCCCCGGACCCGATCGGTACAATGAGCAGTTCTTC	CASSPGPDRYNEQFF
TRBJ2-3	.	TRBV19	.	TGTGCCAGTACCCCGGACTGGCCTTCTAGCACAGATACGCAGTATTTT	CASTPDWPSSTDTQYF
TRBJ1-4	.	TRBV28	.	TGTGCCAGCAGTTTATTAGGTCAGGGAAGTCCTGAAAAACTGTTTTTT	CASSLLGQGSPEKLFF
TRBJ1-5	once	TRBV19	.	TGTGCCAGTAGTATAGGAGGGTATAGCAATCAGCCCCAGCATTTT	CASSIGGYSNQPQHF
TRBJ2-7	few	TRBV28	.	TGTGCCAGCAGTTCCGCCGGGGCCGAGCAGTACTTC	CASSSAGAEQYF
TRBJ1-1	.	TRBV19	.	TGTGCCAGTAGTATGGAGGGGTTGAACACTGAAGCTTTCTTT	CASSMEGLNTEAFF
TRBJ2-1	.	TRBV7-9	TRBD2	TGTGCCAGCAGCTCGTTTGTCGGGGGGAGGGGCCCCTACAATGAGCAGTTCTTC	CASSSFVGGRGPYNEQFF
TRBJ2-7	once	TRBV14	.	TGTGCCAGCAGCCAGTCCGGCGGGTGGAATTACGAGCAGTACTTC	CASSQSGGWNYEQYF
TRBJ2-5	.	TRBV5-1	.	TGCGCCAGCAGCTTGATGGGAAGGGAAGAGACCCAGTACTTC	CASSLMGREETQYF
TRBJ2-1	.	TRBV9	TRBD1	TGTGCCAGCTCAGAGGCCCCCACGGGACAGGGAAGGGATGAGCAGTTCTTC	CASSEAPTGQGRDEQFF
TRBJ2-4	.	TRBV7-2	.	TGTGCCAGTTCAATTAGAGCCAAAAACATTCAGTACTTC	CASSIRAKNIQYF
TRBJ2-3	.	TRBV19	TRBD2	TGTGCCAGTAGTAGGGGGACTAGTCTAGATACGCAGTATTTT	CASSRGTSLDTQYF
TRBJ2-1	once	TRBV25-1	TRBD2	TGTGCCAGCAGTGTAGCGGGAGGAGCCTTCGATGAGCAGTTCTTC	CASSVAGGAFDEQFF
TRBJ1-2	few	TRBV29-1	.	TGCAGCGTTGGGAGGGGGAGTAACTATGGCTACACCTTC	CSVGRGSNYGYTF
TRBJ2-1	.	TRBV7-3	.	TGTGCCAGCAGCTTATCCAGGGTTTCCTACAATGAGCAGTTCTTC	CASSLSRVSYNEQFF
TRBJ2-1	once	TRBV10-3	.	TGTGCCATCAGTCATAAGGGGGGGTCCTACAATGAGCAGTTCTTC	CAISHKGGSYNEQFF
TRBJ2-7	.	TRBV7-6	.	TGTGCCAGCAGCTTAGGGAAATTCTACGAGCAGTACTTC	CASSLGKFYEQYF
TRBJ2-7	.	TRBV19	.	TGTGCCAGTAGAGCAGTTTCGACCTACGAGCAGTACTTC	CASRAVSTYEQYF
TRBJ2-1	.	TRBV5-4	TRBD2	TGTGCCAGCAGCCCGCGTCTAGCGGTTTACAATGAGCAGTTCTTC	CASSPRLAVYNEQFF
TRBJ2-5	.	TRBV6-5	TRBD1	TGTGCCAGCAGACCCGCGGGACAGGGAGAGACCCAGTACTTC	CASRPAGQGETQYF
TRBJ1-5	once	TRBV5-4	.	TGTGCCAGCAGCTTGGCGAAGGCCGGGACAAATCAGCCCCAGCATTTT	CASSLAKAGTNQPQHF
TRBJ1-1	.	TRBV9	.	TGTGCCAGCAGCGTAGAGAACACGATGAACACTGAAGCTTTCTTT	CASSVENTMNTEAFF
TRBJ1-2	.	TRBV14	TRBD1	TGTGCCAGCAGCCAAGAAGTTGGGGGGACAGGGCCCCATGGCTACACCTTC	CASSQEVGGTGPHGYTF
TRBJ1-2	.	TRBV19	TRBD1	TGTGCCAGTAGTACACGGGACAGGGTGTATGGCTACACCTTC	CASSTRDRVYGYTF
TRBJ2-4	.	TRBV5-4	TRBD2	TGTGCCAGCAGCTTTCGGAGCGGGATGGGGGTGTGGAACATTCAGTACTTC	CASSFRSGMGVWNIQYF
TRBJ2-7	.	TRBV18	.	TGTGCCAGCTCACTTATCCGGACAAGAACTAGCTCCTACGAGCAGTACTTC	CASSLIRTRTSSYEQYF
TRBJ1-2	.	TRBV14	.	TGTGCCAGCAGCCAAATAATCGGCCAGGGCGTTGGCTACACCTTC	CASSQIIGQGVGYTF
TRBJ2-1	.	TRBV7-2	.	TGTGCCAGCAGCTTACAGCGCGGGCCCTACAATGAGCAGTTCTTC	CASSLQRGPYNEQFF
TRBJ1-5	.	TRBV28	TRBD1	TGTGCCAGCAGTTTATTCAGGGACAGTCAGCCCCAGCATTTT	CASSLFRDSQPQHF
TRBJ1-4	.	TRBV5-1	.	TGCGCCAGCAGCTTACCGGACGGGTCTAATGAAAAACTGTTTTTT	CASSLPDGSNEKLFF
TRBJ2-3	.	TRBV6-1	TRBD2	TGTGCCAGCAGGCCCAGCGGGGCCGTGGATACGCAGTATTTT	CASRPSGAVDTQYF
TRBJ2-1	.	TRBV9	TRBD2	TGTGCCAGCAGCCCCCGGGACTATGAGTACAATGAGCAGTTCTTC	CASSPRDYEYNEQFF
TRBJ2-4	.	TRBV6-6	.	TGTGCCAGCAGTCGACGAATGAGGGAAAACATTCAGTACTTC	CASSRRMRENIQYF
TRBJ2-5	.	TRBV18	.	TGTGCCAGCTCACCACTTTACAGGGATGAGACCCAGTACTTC	CASSPLYRDETQYF